Shown below are 32 T cell receptor beta chains from a single sample sequenced in a study of blood T cell repertoires in COVID-19. TCRdb's copy holds only in-frame clones and misses some; the assay was immunoSEQ multiplex PCR. The sample has about 270,000 clones, 81% seen once. Source material: peripheral blood. The receptors were sampled from a woman in her fifties or sixties with active or convalescent COVID-19.

The rearrangement links TRBV6-5 to TRBJ2-5; 11 bases align to TRBD2. Per germline, CDR1 MNHEY and CDR2 SVGAGI. V gave up 6 bases and J gave up 5 bases; unmatched junction bases: 8. The CDR3 is 15 amino acids. CDR3 DNA: TGTGCCAGCAGAATAGCGGGGGGGCTGGGTGAGACCCAGTACTTC. It encodes CASRIAGGLGETQYF.

This chain links TRBV9 with TRBJ1-2; unclear D gene. Germline assignment: CDR1 SGDLS and CDR2 YYNGEE. Trimming removed 4 bases from V and 3 bases from J, with 22 bases in between. The CDR3 runs 17 residues. CDR3 sequence: CASSPTNYPPRDYGYTF. Here the CDR3 DNA reads TGTGCCAGCAGCCCTACAAACTACCCTCCGCGTGACTATGGCTACACCTTC.

This chain uses TRBV7-8 with TRBJ2-7; 9 bases fit TRBD1. V shed 1 base and J 7 bases; nucleotides not matched to a gene: 14. CDR1 is SGHVS, CDR2 FQNEAQ, per germline. The CDR3 is 17 residues long. The CDR3 sequence is CASSLGAGTGTTWEQYF. Written as DNA, the CDR3 is TGTGCCAGCAGCTTAGGTGCTGGGACAGGGACCACGTGGGAGCAGTACTTC.

There are a few counts of this clone. J is TRBJ2-1 and V is TRBV19; D is perhaps TRBD2 (5 bases). Germline loops: CDR1 LNHDA, CDR2 SQIVND (reference sequence). This CDR3 is built from 18 residues. Trimming cost V 3 bases and J 0 bases, with 18 bases left between them. The CDR3 bases are TGTGCCAGTAGTATGGGTCCCGTAGGTGGGAGCTCCTACAATGAGCAGTTCTTC. This encodes CASSMGPVGGSSYNEQFF.

V gene TRBV5-1 combines with J gene TRBJ1-2; weak D call: TRBD1 (6 bases). Germline V gene data show CDR1 as SGHRS and CDR2 as YFSETQ. The CDR3 covers 15 residues. V lost 3 bases to trimming and J lost 8 bases, with 20 bases between them. CDR3 coding DNA: TGCGCCAGCAGCTCCCCCGAGACAGGCAGAGGAGGCTACACCTTC. Its protein product is CASSSPETGRGGYTF.

J is TRBJ1-3 and V is TRBV4-1; D possibly corresponds to TRBD1 (6 bases). Trimming stripped 0 bases from V and 0 bases from J, with 12 bases between. CDR1 MGHRA and CDR2 YSYEKL come from the germline V gene. The CDR3 has 17 residues. The CDR3 nucleotides read TGCGCCAGCAGCCAAGAAGGGACAACCTACTCTGGAAACACCATATATTTT. It yields the protein CASSQEGTTYSGNTIYF.

The genes are TRBV6-5 and TRBJ1-2, with no clear D. Germline lookup yields CDR1 MNHEY and CDR2 SVGAGI. Trimming shortened V by 0 bases and J by 8 bases, and 13 bases separated the two germline ends. The CDR3 is 14 amino acids. As DNA, the CDR3 is TGTGCCAGCAGTTACTCTTCGGCGGGTGGGGGCTACACCTTC. It specifies CASSYSSAGGGYTF.

The V call is TRBV11-2, the J call TRBJ1-3; 7 bases are shared with TRBD1. The trim removed 4 bases at V and 3 bases at J, leaving 6 bases unmatched. Germline CDR1 reads SGHAT; CDR2 reads FQNNGV. The CDR3 consists of 15 residues. CDR3 nucleotide sequence: TGTGCCAGCAGCTCCCCGCGGACAGGTGGAAACACCATATATTTT. Its translation: CASSSPRTGGNTIYF.

The rearrangement joins TRBV5-4 to TRBJ2-5; perhaps TRBD1 as D (6 bases). In germline, CDR1 is SGHNT, CDR2 YYREEE (reference sequence). The CDR3 is made up of 15 amino acids. V shed 0 bases and J shed 2 bases, with 11 bases lying between them. The CDR3 nucleotides are TGTGCCAGCAGCTTGGAGGGACACTTACAAGAGACCCAGTACTTC. Translated: CASSLEGHLQETQYF. The variable domain in full, with the rest retrieved from reference TRBV5-4 and TRBJ2-5, is ETGVTQSPTHLIKTRGQQVTLRCSSQSGHNTVSWYQQALGQGPQFIFQYYREEENGRGNFPPRFSGLQFPNYSSELNVNALELDDSALYLCASSLEGHLQETQYFGPGTRLLVL.

In this sample, this clone turned up a few times. The genes are TRBV4-1 and TRBJ2-7; TRBD2 is a possible D gene (5 bases). Germline CDR1 reads MGHRA; CDR2 reads YSYEKL. The length of the CDR3 is 15 residues. The ends were cut back, 4 bases at V and 1 base at J, with 14 bases in the middle. DNA for the CDR3: TGCGCCAGCAGCCCCTCGCGGGTGGAATCCTACGAGCAGTACTTC. Protein product: CASSPSRVESYEQYF.

This chain uses TRBV20-1 with TRBJ2-3; D is unclear. CDR1 is DFQATT and CDR2 is SNEGSKA in the germline V gene (reference sequence). CDR3 length equals 11 residues. Trimming removed 5 bases at V and 5 bases at J, with 8 bases between. The CDR3 reads CSARPLDTQYF. The CDR3 bases are TGCAGTGCTCGCCCACTAGATACGCAGTATTTT.

The chain recombines TRBV18 with TRBJ2-4; 9 nucleotides match TRBD1. CDR3 size: 15 residues. J gave up 14 bases and V 2 bases, and 13 bases lay outside the gene matches. Looked up from germline, CDR1 is KGHSH and CDR2 is LQKENI. This CDR3 is CASSPGTGNWANEYF. For the CDR3, the DNA is TGTGCCAGCTCACCAGGGACAGGGAATTGGGCTAACGAGTACTTC.

The chain joins TRBV4-2 to TRBJ2-7, with D possibly matching TRBD1 (6 bases). V was cut by 0 bases and J by 3 bases, with 12 bases left in between. The CDR3 covers 15 residues. Germline V gene sequence: CDR1 LGHNA, CDR2 YNFKEQ. Here the CDR3 DNA reads TGTGCCAGCAGCCAAGATTTAAAAGGGGGCTACGAGCAGTACTTC. Encoded protein: CASSQDLKGGYEQYF.

V gene TRBV4-3 combines with J gene TRBJ1-1, with D perhaps matching TRBD1 (6 bases). This CDR3 comprises 16 residues. V lost 0 bases to trimming and J lost 5 bases, with 16 bases between them. Per the germline V gene, CDR1 is LGHNA and CDR2 is YSLEER. In nucleotides, the CDR3 is TGCGCCAGCAGCCAAGATAGTTACAGGGTGGGGACTGAAGCTTTCTTT. The encoded protein is CASSQDSYRVGTEAFF.

The chain combines TRBV9 with TRBJ1-3; possible D gene TRBD1, 5 bases. The CDR3 sequence is 16 residues long. In germline, CDR1 is SGDLS, CDR2 YYNGEE. V lost 0 bases, J lost 1 base, and 11 bases lay in between. CDR3 DNA sequence: TGTGCCAGCAGCGTAGCGACAGCACCATCTGGAAACACCATATATTTT. Amino acids: CASSVATAPSGNTIYF.

The chain combines TRBV5-1 with TRBJ1-5; TRBD1 might be the D (5 bases). The V gene lost 0 bases and the J gene lost 2 bases, with 12 bases spanning the gap. The CDR3 sequence is 16 residues long. Per the germline V gene, CDR1 is SGHRS and CDR2 is YFSETQ. The CDR3 DNA reads as TGCGCCAGCAGCTTGGCCCCACAGGTTGGCAATCAGCCCCAGCATTTT. This translates into CASSLAPQVGNQPQHF.

The CDR3 nucleotides read TGTGCCAGCAGCTTAGAGGCGGATTTAGCCTACGAGCAGTACTTC. It yields the protein CASSLEADLAYEQYF. This chain links TRBV7-2 with TRBJ2-7; D is uncertain. Trimming took off 1 base at V and 2 bases at J, with 12 bases between the two ends. The CDR3 runs to 15 residues. Per germline, CDR1 SGHTA and CDR2 FQGNSA.

This CDR3 is CASREGGEQYF. DNA for the CDR3: TGTGCCAGCAGGGAAGGGGGCGAGCAGTACTTC. The gene calls are TRBV11-2 and TRBJ2-7; the D gene is possibly TRBD1 (6 bases). The CDR3 is 11 residues long. Germline V lookup: CDR1 SGHAT, CDR2 FQNNGV. Deletions cut 6 bases from V and 6 bases from J, with 9 bases between. The full variable domain, completed using reference TRBV11-2 and TRBJ2-7, is EAGVAQSPRYKIIEKRQSVAFWCNPISGHATLYWYQQILGQGPKLLIQFQNNGVVDDSQLPKDRFSAERLKGVDSTLKIQPAKLEDSAVYLCASREGGEQYFGPGTRLTVT.

The chain carries TRBV5-5 and TRBJ2-5, with D tentatively TRBD2 (5 bases). The V end lost 0 bases, the J end lost 5 bases, and 14 bases lay between the germline ends. Germline CDR1 SGHKS, CDR2 YYEKEE (reference sequence). CDR3 length: 15 residues. CDR3 DNA sequence: TGTGCCAGCAGCTTGGGGGCTAGCCATGGGGAGACCCAGTACTTC. Protein: CASSLGASHGETQYF.

J is TRBJ2-1 and V is TRBV9; D unclear. CDR3 length equals 14 residues. Per the germline V gene, CDR1 is SGDLS and CDR2 is YYNGEE. Trimming took off 0 bases at V and 9 bases at J, with 13 bases between the two ends. As DNA, the CDR3 is TGTGCCAGCAGCGTAGCCCCAACAGAGACTGAGCAGTTCTTC. It encodes CASSVAPTETEQFF.

This clone appeared once. The chain employs TRBV9 and TRBJ2-7; D is undetermined. Germline V gene sequence: CDR1 SGDLS, CDR2 YYNGEE. The germline V and J ends were trimmed by 0 bases and 9 bases, with 10 bases remaining between them. CDR3 length: 12 amino acids. The CDR3 DNA follows: TGTGCCAGCAGCGTAGGGTCAGGCACGCAGTACTTC. It codes for CASSVGSGTQYF.

The rearrangement uses TRBV7-3 and TRBJ2-3; D remains unclear. CDR1 is SGHTA, CDR2 FQGTGA, per germline. The CDR3 is 14 residues long. V was trimmed by 0 bases and J by 0 bases, leaving 4 bases between them. CDR3 bases: TGTGCCAGCAGCTTAACTCCGAGCACAGATACGCAGTATTTT. This sequence encodes CASSLTPSTDTQYF.

The chain recombines TRBV19 with TRBJ2-3; 11 bases fit TRBD2. V lost 5 bases to trimming and J lost 3 bases; unmatched junction nucleotides: 13. This CDR3 region has 18 residues. The V gene's germline CDR1 is LNHDA and CDR2 SQIVND (reference sequence). The CDR3, as DNA: TGTGCCAGTAGTTCCACCCTAACTAGCGGGGGAAGAACAGATACGCAGTATTTT. Encoded protein: CASSSTLTSGGRTDTQYF.

This clone was observed once. This chain links TRBV6-5 with TRBJ1-6; 7 bases map to TRBD1. Trimming removed 7 bases from V and 3 bases from J; junction bases left unmatched: 3. Germline V lookup: CDR1 MNHEY, CDR2 SVGAGI. There are 14 residues in the CDR3. The CDR3 here is CASTRDSYNSPLHF. In nucleotides, the CDR3 is TGTGCCAGCACACGGGACAGCTATAATTCACCCCTCCACTTT.

The chain couples TRBV19 to TRBJ2-7, with 10 positions matching TRBD1. The CDR3 extends over 15 amino acids. Germline CDR1 and CDR2: LNHDA and SQIVND (reference sequence). Trimming removed 5 bases from V and 5 bases from J; junction bases left unmatched: 9. The CDR3 region has the DNA TGTGCCAGTAGTTTTGTCGACAGGGGGCTGAACGAGCAGTACTTC. Amino acids: CASSFVDRGLNEQYF.

The chain joins TRBV20-1 to TRBJ2-1; the match to TRBD2 covers 7 bases. J lost 1 base, V lost 3 bases, and 6 bases had no gene match. CDR3 length: 15 amino acids. Germline V gene data show CDR1 as DFQATT and CDR2 as SNEGSKA (reference sequence). DNA of the CDR3: TGCAGTGCTAGTCGCGGGGGATGGTCCTACAATGAGCAGTTCTTC. This gives the protein CSASRGGWSYNEQFF.

This clone has just a few counts. J is TRBJ2-2 and V is TRBV10-1, with 11 bases lining up with TRBD1. Per the germline V gene, CDR1 is WNHNN and CDR2 is SYGVQD (reference sequence). This CDR3 is built from 16 residues. Trimming removed 8 bases from V and 2 bases from J; junction bases left unmatched: 7. The CDR3 is CASGDRGIINTGELFF. CDR3 coding DNA: TGCGCCAGCGGGGACAGGGGGATTATCAACACCGGGGAGCTGTTTTTT.

This chain uses TRBV5-6 with TRBJ1-2; TRBD1 matches 8 bases. The CDR3 runs 15 residues. J gave up 7 bases and V 0 bases, and 8 bases lay outside the gene matches. Germline CDR1 and CDR2: SGHDT and YYEEEE. DNA of the CDR3: TGTGCCAGCAGCTTGGCTTTTAGGGACAGGCCTGGCTACACCTTC. Encoded protein: CASSLAFRDRPGYTF.

The chain combines TRBV6-2 or TRBV6-3 with TRBJ2-3, with 9 bases fitting TRBD2. The CDR3 runs to 15 residues. V dropped 4 bases and J dropped 2; count of bases not matched to a gene: 4. In germline, CDR1 is MNHEY, CDR2 SVGEGT. CDR3 in DNA: TGTGCCAGCAGTTCTAGCGGGGCTTACACAGATACGCAGTATTTT. Its translation: CASSSSGAYTDTQYF.

The rearrangement joins TRBV7-6 to TRBJ1-5; 11 nucleotides line up with TRBD1. The ends lost 1 base at V and 6 bases at J; junction bases unmatched: 2. Germline CDR1 and CDR2: SGHVS and FNYEAQ. This CDR3 contains 15 residues. The CDR3 coding sequence is TGTGCCAGCAGCTTAGGGACAGGGGGCTTTCAGCCCCAGCATTTT. Its protein product is CASSLGTGGFQPQHF.

The sample holds a few counts of this clone. V and J are TRBV12-3 or TRBV12-4 and TRBJ1-5; D not certain. This CDR3 is built from 13 residues. V was shortened by 3 bases and J by 10 bases, with 13 bases between the two germline ends. CDR3 sequence: CASSLALSGPQHF. CDR3 nucleotides: TGTGCCAGCAGTTTGGCCCTATCAGGACCCCAGCATTTT.

J is TRBJ2-7 and V is TRBV12-5, with TRBD2 matching over 8 bases. With 0 bases clipped from V and 5 bases from J, the junction kept 12 bases outside the gene matches. The length of the CDR3 is 17 residues. CDR1 LGHNT and CDR2 FRNRAP come from the germline V gene. In DNA, the CDR3 is TGTGCTAGTGGTTTGGTAGTATGGGGCGGGGGGCTACACGAGCAGTACTTC. Translating it yields CASGLVVWGGGLHEQYF.